The 5 T cell receptor beta chains given below trace back to one sample, sequenced in a study of tumor and adjacent non-tumor tissue in lung cancer. This sample's RNA came from whole unsorted tissue. More than 3 cm separated this lung sample from the edge of the tumor. The library came from three nested PCR rounds adapted from ARM-PCR protocols. MiXCR was run by TCRdb on the multiplex PCR reads, yielding one entry per CDR3 protein. The table records approximately 80,000 distinct CDR3 sequences, 80% to 90% of them present only once. The material sequenced was distant non-tumor lung tissue. These receptors were taken from a man aged 55-75 years with non-small cell lung cancer.

The rearrangement links TRBV11-3 to TRBJ1-1; D uncertain. This CDR3 is built from 16 residues. The germline V gene has CDR1 SGHNT and CDR2 YENEEA. Between the trimmed V and J ends, which lost 5 bases and 0 bases, there was a span of 16 bases. For the CDR3, the DNA is TGTGCCAGCAGCCCTACCCCGATGCAACTGAACACTGAAGCTTTCTTT. Translation gives CASSPTPMQLNTEAFF.

The rearrangement links TRBV29-1 to TRBJ2-2, with no clear D. In germline, CDR1 is SQVTM, CDR2 ANQGSEA. Between the trimmed V and J ends, which lost 7 bases and 1 base, there was a span of 10 bases. This CDR3 spans 13 amino acids. The DNA for the CDR3 is TGCAGCGATGTAACCAGGAACACCGGGGAGCTGTTTTTT. Translated: CSDVTRNTGELFF.

This sequence joins TRBV16 and TRBJ1-2, with D possibly TRBD1 on 5 matching bases. Germline V gene lookup returns CDR1 KGHSY and CDR2 FQNENV. V lost 4 bases to trimming and J lost 6 bases, with 15 bases between them. The CDR3 runs 14 residues. CDR3 loop: CASSPSGNDHGYTF. The DNA of the CDR3 is TGTGCCAGCAGCCCTTCAGGGAACGATCATGGCTACACCTTC.

This clonotype has a handful of counts. V and J are TRBV11-2 and TRBJ2-2; 8 bases map to TRBD1. CDR1 is SGHAT and CDR2 is FQNNGV in the germline V gene. CDR3 length equals 15 residues. V dropped 1 base and J dropped 5; count of bases not matched to a gene: 3. This chain's CDR3 is CASSLGDRRTGELFF. In DNA, the CDR3 is TGTGCCAGCAGCTTAGGGGACAGGCGGACCGGGGAGCTGTTTTTT.

This chain joins TRBV5-1 and TRBJ1-2, with a possible D match to TRBD1 (6 bases). Trimming left V 5 bases short and J 3 bases short, with 14 bases between. Germline-derived CDR1 and CDR2 are SGHRS and YFSETQ. The CDR3 loop spans 14 amino acids. The CDR3 coding sequence is TGCGCCAGCAGATGTAGGACAGCGGACTATGGCTACACCTTC. Translating it yields CASRCRTADYGYTF.